This TCR beta chain comes out of a study of T-cell reconstitution after alpha-beta-depleted transplantation in children. Trimming removed 3 bases from V and 4 bases from J, with 10 bases in between. Per germline, CDR1 SGHRS and CDR2 YFSETQ. There are 13 residues in the CDR3. This clonotype was recorded many times. Preparation of the TCRbeta library was carried out with unique molecular identifiers. TCRdb called the PCR reads again in MiXCR, with one record for every CDR3 protein. The sample consists of about 600,000 distinct CDR3 sequences, about 10% of them appearing once. This sample comprised PBMCs from the stem cell graft donor, obtained from the stem cell graft. The chain is built from TRBV5-1 and TRBJ1-1, with D uncertain. The TCR was taken from a human donor who donated a stem cell graft to a child with acute myeloid leukemia. The CDR3 nucleotides read TGCGCCAGCAGCTCTTCCATGGGCACTGAAGCTTTCTTT. It translates to CASSSSMGTEAFF.